The 30 T cell receptor beta chains below come from one sample, sequenced in a study of cytomegalovirus exposure and HLA in healthy donors. Primers for the PCR totalled 60 Vbeta and 13 Jbeta. The method was immunoSEQ multiplex PCR; TCRdb's version includes in-frame clones alone and lacks a portion of them. The table records around 100,000 clones, 65% to 85% of them present only once. Source material: PBMCs. The receptors were sampled from a man aged 45 to 65 in good health and CMV-seronegative.

The J gene is TRBJ2-7, the V gene TRBV15, with TRBD2 as a possible D gene (5 bases). V was trimmed by 1 base and J by 6 bases, leaving 13 bases between them. The CDR3 is 14 amino acids. The germline CDR1 and CDR2 sequences are LNHNV and YYDKDF (reference sequence). In DNA, the CDR3 is TGTGCCACCAGCAGAGCGGGGAGCCTCTTCGAGCAGTACTTC. Translated, it gives CATSRAGSLFEQYF. Variable domain in full (rest from reference TRBV15 and TRBJ2-7): DAMVIQNPRYQVTQFGKPVTLSCSQTLNHNVMYWYQQKSSQAPKLLFHYYDKDFNNEADTPDNFQSRRPNTSFCFLDIRSPGLGDTAMYLCATSRAGSLFEQYFGPGTRLTVT.

The chain employs TRBV7-8 and TRBJ2-7; 7 bases map to TRBD1. CDR1 and CDR2 (germline): SGHVS, FQNEAQ. The CDR3 has 12 amino acids. V lost 3 bases, J lost 4 bases, and 0 bases stayed unmatched. DNA for the CDR3: TGTGCCAGCAGCTTGACAGGGTACGAGCAGTACTTC. As protein: CASSLTGYEQYF.

The CDR3 sequence: CASRTSFGVETQYF. Here the CDR3 DNA reads TGTGCCAGCAGGACTAGCTTCGGGGTGGAGACCCAGTACTTC. This chain connects TRBV28 to TRBJ2-5, with 7 bases that match TRBD2. Trimming removed 6 bases from V and 5 bases from J; junction bases left unmatched: 9. The germline V gene encodes CDR1 MDHEN and CDR2 SYDVKM. This CDR3 comprises 14 residues.

The chain employs TRBV6-6 and TRBJ1-4, with TRBD1 matching 7 bases. Trimming removed 0 bases from V and 11 bases from J; junction bases left unmatched: 6. The CDR3 has 14 residues. Per germline, CDR1 MNHNY and CDR2 SVGAGI (reference sequence). This CDR3 is CASSYSKGQAKLFF. Written as DNA, the CDR3 is TGTGCCAGCAGTTACTCGAAAGGACAGGCTAAACTGTTTTTT.

The chain carries TRBV11-2 and TRBJ2-3, with D possibly being TRBD2 (7 bases). V was trimmed by 1 base and J by 0 bases, leaving 17 bases between them. The CDR3 has 18 amino acids. CDR1 and CDR2 from the germline V gene are SGHAT and FQNNGV. In DNA, the CDR3 is TGTGCCAGCAGCTTAGGCCGTGGCGGGGGCGGGAGCACAGATACGCAGTATTTT. Amino acid sequence: CASSLGRGGGGSTDTQYF.

This clone has only a few counts. This sequence joins TRBV9 and TRBJ2-7; D may be TRBD2 (5 bases). The germline V gene encodes CDR1 SGDLS and CDR2 YYNGEE. Trimming cost V 2 bases and J 10 bases, with 16 bases left between them. The CDR3 has 13 amino acids. CDR3 sequence reads: CASSVEDRGGQYF. As DNA, the CDR3 is TGTGCCAGCAGCGTGGAGGACCGCGGTGGCCAGTACTTC.

As concerns this clone: A read error may produce the germline difference seen at one junction end. The chain employs TRBV7-7 and TRBJ2-7, with D maybe TRBD1 (6 bases). Germline CDR1 reads SSHAT; CDR2 reads FNYEAQ (reference sequence). This CDR3 comprises 13 residues. CDR3 in amino acids: CASSLNQGYEQYF. In nucleotides, the CDR3 is TGTGCTAGCAGCTTAAATCAGGGGTACGAGCAGTACTTC.

This rearrangement joins TRBV27 to TRBJ2-6; D is undetermined. CDR1 and CDR2 from the germline V gene are MNHEY and SMNVEV (reference sequence). The CDR3 consists of 15 residues. V gave up 4 bases and J gave up 0 bases, with 7 bases separating them. CDR3 bases: TGTGCCAGCAGTTCGGTTGTCTCTGGGGCCAACGTCCTGACTTTC. Protein product: CASSSVVSGANVLTF.

The chain carries TRBV2 and TRBJ1-2; 7 bases fit TRBD1. Trimming at V came to 4 bases and at J to 4 bases, leaving 3 bases not matched to a gene. The CDR3 is made up of 13 amino acids. Per the germline V gene, CDR1 is SNHLY and CDR2 is FYNNEI. As DNA, the CDR3 is TGTGCCAGCAGTGTGGGACAGTTCTATGGCTACACCTTC. Translated: CASSVGQFYGYTF.

The chain links TRBV7-8 to TRBJ1-3, with D uncertain. This CDR3 is 14 amino acids long. Trimming left V 0 bases short and J 2 bases short, with 5 bases between. Germline V gives CDR1 SGHVS, CDR2 FQNEAQ. This CDR3 reads CASSLAGAGNTIYF. CDR3 nucleotide sequence: TGTGCCAGCAGCTTAGCGGGAGCTGGAAACACCATATATTTT.

V is TRBV2 and J is TRBJ2-1; D gene ambiguous. The V and J ends lost 10 bases and 7 bases respectively, with 17 bases between them. Germline V gene data show CDR1 as SNHLY and CDR2 as FYNNEI. The CDR3 is made up of 13 amino acids. CDR3: CATEEPLGNEQFF. In DNA form, the CDR3 reads TGTGCCACCGAGGAACCACTCGGGAATGAGCAGTTCTTC.

The rearrangement links TRBV5-1 to TRBJ1-1; D is undetermined. The CDR3 length is 13 residues. Trimming took 4 bases from V and 5 from J, leaving 12 bases between them. The germline gives CDR1 SGHRS, CDR2 YFSETQ. DNA for the CDR3: TGCGCCAGCAGCATTTCAAGGGAGACTGAAGCTTTCTTT. Encoded protein: CASSISRETEAFF.

This clone has only one observation. The rearrangement uses TRBV27 and TRBJ2-3, with D tentatively TRBD1 (6 bases). The CDR3 is made up of 14 amino acids. V was pared by 4 bases and J by 2 bases, with 10 bases between. CDR1 and CDR2 from the germline V gene are MNHEY and SMNVEV (reference sequence). The DNA for the CDR3 is TGTGCCAGCAGTTATGGGGGCTCCACAGATACGCAGTATTTT. Amino acids: CASSYGGSTDTQYF.

The J gene is TRBJ2-7, the V gene TRBV19; tentative D call: TRBD1 (6 bases). Germline CDR1 reads LNHDA; CDR2 reads SQIVND (reference sequence). CDR3 length: 14 amino acids. Trimming stripped 4 bases from V and 2 bases from J, with 12 bases between. CDR3 nucleotide sequence: TGTGCCAGTAGTAAGGACAGCTTTACCTACGAGCAGTACTTC. Translating gives CASSKDSFTYEQYF. Together with reference TRBV19 and TRBJ2-7, the CDR3 gives the full variable domain: DGGITQSPKYLFRKEGQNVTLSCEQNLNHDAMYWYRQDPGQGLRLIYYSQIVNDFQKGDIAEGYSVSREKKESFPLTVTSAQKNPTAFYLCASSKDSFTYEQYFGPGTRLTVT.

This chain connects TRBV10-3 to TRBJ2-7, with 10 positions matching TRBD2. Germline CDR1 ENHRY, CDR2 SYGVKD. The CDR3 sequence is 16 residues long. V was pared by 0 bases and J by 4 bases, with 6 bases of the junction left unmatched. CDR3 sequence: CAISESRASGGYEQYF. DNA of the CDR3: TGTGCCATCAGTGAGTCGAGGGCTAGCGGGGGTTACGAGCAGTACTTC.

The chain has TRBV27 and TRBJ2-7; 7 bases fit TRBD1. Germline V gene sequence: CDR1 MNHEY, CDR2 SMNVEV (reference sequence). This CDR3 is 13 amino acids long. J lost 5 bases, V lost 5 bases, and 6 bases had no gene match. The CDR3 loop is CASSLDRAHEQYF. The CDR3 DNA reads TGTGCCAGCAGTCTAGACAGGGCCCACGAGCAGTACTTC.

This chain connects TRBV27 to TRBJ2-3; D is unresolved. V lost 5 bases and J 0 bases, leaving 12 bases between the germline ends. CDR1 and CDR2 (germline): MNHEY, SMNVEV (reference sequence). The CDR3 runs 15 residues. The CDR3 sequence is CASSPRLISTDTQYF. CDR3 nucleotide sequence: TGTGCCAGCAGTCCGCGACTGATCAGCACAGATACGCAGTATTTT.

The chain recombines TRBV15 with TRBJ1-5, with TRBD1 matching 8 bases. The CDR3 runs 15 residues. From germline, CDR1 is LNHNV and CDR2 YYDKDF (reference sequence). V lost 1 base and J lost 5; bases outside the gene matches: 4. The CDR3 region is CATSRAGTGDQPQHF. In nucleotides, the CDR3 is TGTGCCACCAGCAGAGCCGGGACAGGAGATCAGCCCCAGCATTTT.

This clone has just one count. The chain carries TRBV7-9 and TRBJ1-1, with D perhaps matching TRBD1 (5 bases). Trimming stripped 10 bases from V and 2 bases from J, with 14 bases between. CDR1 is SEHNR, CDR2 FQNEAQ, per germline (reference sequence). CDR3 length equals 13 residues. The CDR3 loop reads CAIRTRSNTEAFF. CDR3 nucleotides: TGTGCCATCAGGACAAGATCAAACACTGAAGCTTTCTTT. Complete variable domain (other parts from reference TRBV7-9 and TRBJ1-1): DTGVSQNPRHKITKRGQNVTFRCDPISEHNRLYWYRQTLGQGPEFLTYFQNEAQLEKSRLLSDRFSAERPKGSFSTLEIQRTEQGDSAMYLCAIRTRSNTEAFFGQGTRLTVV.

This clone was detected only a few times. This chain joins TRBV5-4 and TRBJ1-2; 7 bases align to TRBD1. CDR1 and CDR2 from the germline V gene are SGHNT and YYREEE (reference sequence). Trimming took 5 bases from V and 2 from J; bases not matched to a gene: 9. The CDR3 is 15 residues long. CDR3 in amino acids: CASREGAYSNYGYTF. The CDR3 DNA sequence: TGTGCCAGCAGGGAGGGGGCGTACTCAAACTATGGCTACACCTTC.

The V and J genes are TRBV10-2 and TRBJ1-4; D might be TRBD1 (5 bases). CDR3 length equals 14 residues. The V end was cut by 5 bases, the J end by 1 base, with 8 bases between. In germline, CDR1 is WSHSY, CDR2 SAAADI. Here the CDR3 DNA reads TGCGCCAGCAGTCAGGGAGGAACTAATGAAAAACTGTTTTTT. This codes for CASSQGGTNEKLFF.

The chain uses TRBV27 and TRBJ2-5, with TRBD1 matching 7 bases. CDR1 and CDR2 from the germline V gene are MNHEY and SMNVEV (reference sequence). The J segment lost 5 bases and the V segment lost 5 bases, leaving 11 bases of the junction unmatched. This CDR3 spans 15 amino acids. CDR3 residues: CASSPLDRMEETQYF. CDR3 nucleotide sequence: TGTGCCAGCAGTCCCCTGGACAGGATGGAGGAGACCCAGTACTTC.

This clone has more than one count but fewer than ten. The genes are TRBV5-8 and TRBJ1-2, with 8 bases lining up with TRBD1. Trimming took 4 bases from V and 7 from J; bases not matched to a gene: 6. Germline loops: CDR1 SGHTS, CDR2 YDEGEE. This CDR3 has 13 amino acids. The CDR3 DNA is TGTGCCAGCAGCCGGACAGGGCGGGGTGGCTACACCTTC. It translates to CASSRTGRGGYTF. Complete variable domain (other parts from reference TRBV5-8 and TRBJ1-2): EAGVTQSPTHLIKTRGQQATLRCSPISGHTSVYWYQQALGLGLQFLLWYDEGEERNRGNFPPRFSGRQFPNYSSELNVNALELEDSALYLCASSRTGRGGYTFGSGTRLTVV.

The chain has TRBV7-9 and TRBJ1-2; TRBD1 might be the D (6 bases). V gave up 2 bases and J gave up 3 bases, with 7 bases separating them. The CDR3 spans 13 residues. CDR1 and CDR2 (germline): SEHNR, FQNEAQ (reference sequence). The CDR3 nucleotides are TGTGCCAGCAGCTTAAGACAGGACTATGGCTACACCTTC. Its protein is CASSLRQDYGYTF.

V is TRBV6-5 and J is TRBJ2-3, with TRBD2 identical over 7 bases. The V and J ends lost 8 bases and 3 bases, in that order; junction bases with no gene match: 11. The CDR3 consists of 15 residues. Per the germline V gene, CDR1 is MNHEY and CDR2 is SVGAGI. The CDR3 nucleotides are TGTGCCAGCGGGGGAGGGGTTTTAGGAACAGATACGCAGTATTTT. This sequence encodes CASGGGVLGTDTQYF.

This clone has a handful of counts. J is TRBJ2-7 and V is TRBV18; 12 bases line up with TRBD1. With V trimmed by 3 bases and J by 4 bases, 4 bases remained unmatched. Germline V gene data show CDR1 as KGHSH and CDR2 as LQKENI. The CDR3 is 15 amino acids. The DNA for the CDR3 is TGTGCCAGCTCACCGGGGACAGGGGGCAGGTACGAGCAGTACTTC. Translated: CASSPGTGGRYEQYF.

The J gene is TRBJ1-6, the V gene TRBV4-3, with TRBD1 matching over 9 bases. J lost 6 bases, V lost 1 base, and 4 bases had no gene match. The CDR3 contains 16 residues. Germline lookup yields CDR1 LGHNA and CDR2 YSLEER. The CDR3 region has the DNA TGCGCCAGCAGCCAAGTACAGGGGGCTGGTAATTCACCCCTCCACTTT. Translated: CASSQVQGAGNSPLHF.

The gene calls are TRBV9 and TRBJ1-5, with D unclear. The length of the CDR3 is 12 residues. Germline values: CDR1 SGDLS, CDR2 YYNGEE. V dropped 0 bases and J dropped 9 bases, with 7 bases sitting between them. The CDR3 sequence is CASSVAGGPQHF. In DNA form, the CDR3 reads TGTGCCAGCAGCGTAGCGGGTGGGCCCCAGCATTTT.

The chain combines TRBV5-5 with TRBJ2-5, with D uncertain. The CDR3 extends over 15 amino acids. CDR1 is SGHKS and CDR2 is YYEKEE in the germline V gene (reference sequence). Between the trimmed V and J ends, which lost 6 bases and 3 bases, there was a span of 18 bases. The DNA for the CDR3 is TGTGCCAGCACCTTCACGACTCGGCCAGAAGAGACCCAGTACTTC. As protein: CASTFTTRPEETQYF.

CDR3 DNA: TGCGCCAGCAGCCCTGGGACAGGGGGGAATGAAAAACTGTTTTTT. It yields the protein CASSPGTGGNEKLFF. The chain carries TRBV5-1 and TRBJ1-4, with TRBD1 matching over 11 bases. This CDR3 comprises 15 residues. The germline CDR1 and CDR2 sequences are SGHRS and YFSETQ. Trimming cost V 4 bases and J 5 bases; bases outside gene matches: 4.